This T cell receptor beta chain emerged from a study of T cells after yellow fever vaccination. MiXCR, applied by TCRdb to the 5' RACE reads, yields one record per CDR3 protein. The sample holds tens of thousands of distinct CDR3 sequences; roughly 6.9% are singletons and the top ten take about a third. The CDR3 is 16 residues long. Trimming shortened V by 6 bases and J by 0 bases, and 15 bases separated the two germline ends. Germline CDR1 MNHEY, CDR2 SMNVEV (reference sequence). This TCR was recovered from a man aged 18 to 29 who received the YFV17D yellow fever vaccine. The chain uses TRBV27 and TRBJ2-1; tentatively, D is TRBD1 or TRBD2 (6 bases each). The starting material was CD8+ T cells sorted from PBMCs, obtained 4 to 5 days after the first yellow fever vaccination. CDR3 loop: CASRTRGAISYNEQFF. In DNA, the CDR3 is TGTGCCAGCAGGACAAGGGGGGCCATCTCCTACAATGAGCAGTTCTTC.